These 11 T cell receptor beta chains share one sample of origin, sequenced in a study of PD-1 blockade in classical Hodgkin lymphoma (dated by TCRdb to 2018 to 2020). The sample's time point label is to be understood as: cycle 1 day 1 (C1D1), immediately before nivolumab initiation. Every trial patient had relapsed following autologous stem cell transplantation, and prior brentuximab vedotin exposure was what differed among cohorts A, B and C. The protocol used for the library was the immunoSEQ multiplex PCR assay. This is the immuneACCESS table as TCRdb keeps it, with only in-frame sequences that have V and J called. A part of the clones is gone; compared with another copy, unresolved V genes explain less than half, and the rest is unexplained. The sample has 15,000 or so clones on record, roughly two thirds of them singletons. Roughly a tenth of the sample goes to the ten largest clones. Specimen: peripheral blood mononuclear cells (PBMCs), collected at baseline. Source of these receptors: a human donor with classical Hodgkin lymphoma.

This clone was picked up a small number of times. V usage is TRBV9 and J usage is TRBJ1-1; tentatively, D is TRBD1 (6 bases). Per germline, CDR1 SGDLS and CDR2 YYNGEE. V lost 1 base and J lost 0, with 13 bases in between. This CDR3 is 16 amino acids long. CDR3 protein: CASSVTQQGVNTEAFF. CDR3 nucleotides: TGTGCCAGCAGCGTAACCCAACAGGGCGTGAACACTGAAGCTTTCTTT.

This clone was seen a single time. V usage is TRBV27 and J usage is TRBJ1-1; D unresolved. This CDR3 is 15 amino acids long. Germline-derived CDR1 and CDR2 are MNHEY and SMNVEV (reference sequence). V was shortened by 5 bases and J by 3 bases, with 16 bases between the two germline ends. The CDR3 nucleotides are TGTGCCAGCAGTCCAGGATCAGGACGGTACACTGAAGCTTTCTTT. It yields the protein CASSPGSGRYTEAFF.

V gene TRBV5-1 combines with J gene TRBJ2-5; D perhaps matches TRBD2 (6 bases). The germline V and J ends were trimmed by 0 bases and 0 bases, with 9 bases remaining between them. The germline gives CDR1 SGHRS, CDR2 YFSETQ. CDR3 length equals 15 residues. In DNA, the CDR3 is TGCGCCAGCAGCTTGGTACGGGGGTACCAAGAGACCCAGTACTTC. Translating gives CASSLVRGYQETQYF. Together with reference TRBV5-1 and TRBJ2-5, the CDR3 gives the full variable domain: KAGVTQTPRYLIKTRGQQVTLSCSPISGHRSVSWYQQTPGQGLQFLFEYFSETQRNKGNFPGRFSGRQFSNSRSEMNVSTLELGDSALYLCASSLVRGYQETQYFGPGTRLLVL.

This clone was seen a handful of times. A far bigger clonotype differs at one base, so this is likely a read error. The same CDR3 also results from other DNA sequences found in this sample. The chain joins TRBV5-1 to TRBJ2-1, with 7 bases identical to TRBD1. The length of the CDR3 is 13 residues. Looked up from germline, CDR1 is SGHRS and CDR2 is YFSETQ. DNA of the CDR3: TGTGCCAGCAGCTGGGGGACAGTCAATGAGCAGTTCTTC. This codes for CASSWGTVNEQFF.

V gene TRBV14 combines with J gene TRBJ1-6; possibly TRBD1 for D (5 bases). The CDR3 extends over 16 amino acids. Trimming pared 0 bases from V and 5 bases from J, leaving 11 bases between. Germline values: CDR1 SGHDN, CDR2 FVKESK. The CDR3 sequence: CASSQDRGRDNSPLHF. The DNA for the CDR3 is TGTGCCAGCAGCCAAGATCGGGGCAGAGATAATTCACCCCTCCACTTT. Variable domain in full (rest from reference TRBV14 and TRBJ1-6): EAGVTQFPSHSVIEKGQTVTLRCDPISGHDNLYWYRRVMGKEIKFLLHFVKESKQDESGMPNNRFLAERTGGTYSTLKVQPAELEDSGVYFCASSQDRGRDNSPLHFGNGTRLTVT.

This clone was seen a few times. The V gene is TRBV28, the J gene TRBJ2-7, with 11 positions matching TRBD2. This CDR3 is built from 15 residues. Germline CDR1 MDHEN, CDR2 SYDVKM. The J segment lost 4 bases and the V segment lost 4 bases, leaving 6 bases of the junction unmatched. In DNA form, the CDR3 reads TGTGCCAGCAGTTCCCAGACTAGCGGGAAGTACGAGCAGTACTTC. This translates into CASSSQTSGKYEQYF. Full variable domain (rest looked up from reference TRBV28 and TRBJ2-7): DVKVTQSSRYLVKRTGEKVFLECVQDMDHENMFWYRQDPGLGLRLIYFSYDVKMKEKGDIPEGYSVSREKKERFSLILESASTNQTSMYLCASSSQTSGKYEQYFGPGTRLTVT.

This clone has only one observation. The chain links TRBV27 to TRBJ2-1; 7 nucleotides match TRBD1. Germline V CDR1 and CDR2: MNHEY, SMNVEV (reference sequence). Unmatched junction bases numbered 14, after V lost 3 bases and J lost 0 bases. This CDR3 is built from 19 residues. As DNA, the CDR3 is TGTGCCAGCAGTTTTAAGGGACAGCGGACTGCGAGCTCCTACAATGAGCAGTTCTTC. Protein product: CASSFKGQRTASSYNEQFF.

The CDR3 protein is CASSAGTDSYEQYF. CDR3 in DNA: TGTGCCAGCAGCGCCGGGACTGACTCCTACGAGCAGTACTTC. The V gene is TRBV9, the J gene TRBJ2-7; perhaps TRBD2 as D (6 bases). This CDR3 is built from 14 residues. Per the germline V gene, CDR1 is SGDLS and CDR2 is YYNGEE. V shed 3 bases and J shed 0 bases, with 10 bases lying between them.

In its sample, this clone is medium-sized. V and J are TRBV2 and TRBJ1-1; 12 bases align to TRBD1. Germline assignment: CDR1 SNHLY and CDR2 FYNNEI. CDR3 length equals 16 residues. After removal of 3 bases from V and 1 base from J, the junction contained 3 bases not matched to a gene. The CDR3 region is CASSEGTGGANTEAFF. The CDR3, as DNA: TGTGCCAGCAGTGAGGGGACAGGGGGCGCGAACACTGAAGCTTTCTTT.

The rearrangement joins TRBV9 to TRBJ1-3; no clear D. The CDR3 spans 15 residues. V was trimmed by 0 bases and J by 2 bases, leaving 9 bases between them. Germline loops: CDR1 SGDLS, CDR2 YYNGEE. This chain's CDR3 is CASSVAARPGNTIYF. The CDR3 DNA follows: TGTGCCAGCAGCGTAGCCGCCAGGCCTGGAAACACCATATATTTT.

This clone is termed medium-sized. V is TRBV28 and J is TRBJ2-2; D gene unclear. The germline V gene encodes CDR1 MDHEN and CDR2 SYDVKM. V was cut by 5 bases and J by 7 bases, with 14 bases left in between. The CDR3 is made up of 14 amino acids. The CDR3 DNA follows: TGTGCCAGCAGTCCACATTCGGGTAACGGGGAGCTGTTTTTT. Amino acid sequence: CASSPHSGNGELFF.